The 30 T cell receptor beta chains given below trace back to one sample, sequenced in a study of blood T cell repertoires in COVID-19. Using immunoSEQ multiplex PCR, the repertoire was profiled, and TCRdb retains in-frame clones only, with some absent. The table records around 64,000 clones, less than 90% of them present only once. The sequencing input was peripheral blood. Receptors originate from an elderly man in a cohort sampled during active COVID-19.

This chain connects TRBV9 to TRBJ2-2; the D gene is possibly TRBD2 (6 bases). Per germline, CDR1 SGDLS and CDR2 YYNGEE. The CDR3 loop spans 15 amino acids. Deletions cut 3 bases from V and 7 bases from J, with 16 bases between. The CDR3 DNA reads as TGTGCCAGCAGCGGACGACTAGATTACGGCGGGGAGCTGTTTTTT. It translates to CASSGRLDYGGELFF.

CDR3: CASSERGGETQYF. DNA of the CDR3: TGTGCCAGCAGTGAAAGGGGCGGCGAGACCCAGTACTTC. V gene TRBV2 combines with J gene TRBJ2-5; the D gene is possibly TRBD1 (5 bases). CDR3 length equals 13 residues. Germline-derived CDR1 and CDR2 are SNHLY and FYNNEI. V was cut by 2 bases and J by 5 bases, with 9 bases left in between.

V and J are TRBV6-1 and TRBJ2-3; tentatively, D is TRBD2 (6 bases). V was trimmed by 3 bases and J by 1 base, leaving 11 bases between them. Per germline, CDR1 MNHNS and CDR2 SASEGT. This CDR3 has 15 amino acids. The chain's CDR3 is CASSDRSGGTDTQYF. In nucleotides, the CDR3 is TGTGCCAGCAGTGATCGGTCGGGAGGCACAGATACGCAGTATTTT.

The gene calls are TRBV29-1 and TRBJ2-3, with TRBD1 matching over 9 bases. The CDR3 runs 13 residues. Per germline, CDR1 SQVTM and CDR2 ANQGSEA. Losses at the gene ends were 4 bases for V and 4 bases for J; bases not matched to a gene: 3. The CDR3 spells CSVGNRGPDTQYF. The DNA of the CDR3 is TGCAGCGTTGGTAACAGGGGGCCAGATACGCAGTATTTT.

This clone was recorded a few times. The rearrangement joins TRBV11-2 to TRBJ1-1, with 10 bases lining up with TRBD1. This CDR3 is 15 amino acids long. The V and J ends lost 1 base and 1 base, in that order; junction bases with no gene match: 0. The germline CDR1 and CDR2 sequences are SGHAT and FQNNGV. The CDR3 spells CASSLGTGGNTEAFF. The CDR3 nucleotides read TGTGCCAGCAGCTTAGGGACAGGGGGGAACACTGAAGCTTTCTTT.

J is TRBJ1-1 and V is TRBV19, with 8 bases aligning to TRBD1. Trimming cost V 3 bases and J 0 bases; bases outside gene matches: 6. This CDR3 is 16 amino acids long. Germline assignment: CDR1 LNHDA and CDR2 SQIVND (reference sequence). CDR3 DNA: TGTGCCAGTAGTATTCCCCCAGGGGGCCTGAACACTGAAGCTTTCTTT. Encoded protein: CASSIPPGGLNTEAFF.

This chain uses TRBV30 with TRBJ1-1, with D possibly TRBD1 on 5 matching bases. Deletions cut 5 bases from V and 2 bases from J, with 12 bases between. Germline V gene lookup returns CDR1 GTSNPN and CDR2 SVGIG (reference sequence). This CDR3 comprises 13 residues. In DNA, the CDR3 is TGTGCCTGGGTCACAGGTATTAACACTGAAGCTTTCTTT. Encoded protein: CAWVTGINTEAFF.

The chain is built from TRBV11-2 and TRBJ2-7; TRBD2 aligns across 8 bases. The germline gives CDR1 SGHAT, CDR2 FQNNGV. Losses at the gene ends were 2 bases for V and 0 bases for J; bases not matched to a gene: 3. The CDR3 runs to 15 residues. The CDR3: CASSLIAGSSYEQYF. CDR3 in DNA: TGTGCCAGCAGCTTAATAGCGGGAAGCTCCTACGAGCAGTACTTC. Full variable domain (rest looked up from reference TRBV11-2 and TRBJ2-7): EAGVAQSPRYKIIEKRQSVAFWCNPISGHATLYWYQQILGQGPKLLIQFQNNGVVDDSQLPKDRFSAERLKGVDSTLKIQPAKLEDSAVYLCASSLIAGSSYEQYFGPGTRLTVT.

The chain uses TRBV30 and TRBJ2-2, with 14 positions matching TRBD2. The germline V gene encodes CDR1 GTSNPN and CDR2 SVGIG (reference sequence). J was trimmed by 2 bases and V by 6 bases; bases with no gene match: 5. This CDR3 comprises 16 residues. For the CDR3, the DNA is TGTGCCTGCTCGGGACTAGCGGGAGTCAACACCGGGGAGCTGTTTTTT. The encoded protein is CACSGLAGVNTGELFF.

The J gene is TRBJ2-7, the V gene TRBV7-2, with 8 bases aligning to TRBD1. CDR1 is SGHTA and CDR2 is FQGNSA in the germline V gene. V shed 1 base and J 7 bases; nucleotides not matched to a gene: 0. The CDR3 runs 12 residues. The CDR3 DNA sequence: TGTGCCAGCAGCTTAGACAGGGGGGAGCAGTACTTC. This encodes CASSLDRGEQYF.

The chain joins TRBV7-8 to TRBJ2-1; 9 nucleotides align to TRBD2. V trimming: 5 bases; J trimming: 3 bases; junction bases outside the gene matches: 8. Germline V lookup: CDR1 SGHVS, CDR2 FQNEAQ. The length of the CDR3 is 16 residues. CDR3 nucleotides: TGTGCCAGCAGCCGGATAGCGGGGGCCGGCTACAATGAGCAGTTCTTC. It codes for CASSRIAGAGYNEQFF.

V is TRBV18 and J is TRBJ1-5, with 7 nucleotides matching TRBD1. The CDR3 length is 16 residues. The junction had 5 bases not matched to a gene; V was cut back by 3 bases and J by 0 bases. In germline, CDR1 is KGHSH, CDR2 LQKENI. The CDR3 region is CASSPGQLYSNQPQHF. The CDR3 nucleotides read TGTGCCAGCTCACCGGGACAGCTCTATAGCAATCAGCCCCAGCATTTT.

The J gene is TRBJ1-1, the V gene TRBV6-2 or TRBV6-3; D might be TRBD1 (6 bases). Germline loops: CDR1 MNHEY, CDR2 SVGEGT. The CDR3 has 14 residues. The germline V and J ends were trimmed by 0 bases and 4 bases, with 9 bases remaining between them. The CDR3 coding sequence is TGTGCCAGCAGTTACTCGAGGGGGAGCACTGAAGCTTTCTTT. Its protein product is CASSYSRGSTEAFF.

The V gene is TRBV27, the J gene TRBJ1-1; 11 positions match TRBD1. The V segment lost 5 bases and the J segment 11 bases; nucleotides outside the gene matches: 10. Germline V gene lookup returns CDR1 MNHEY and CDR2 SMNVEV (reference sequence). The CDR3 has 14 amino acids. The CDR3 sequence: CASSGSGQGGKAFF. CDR3 nucleotides: TGTGCCAGCAGTGGTTCGGGACAGGGGGGGAAGGCTTTCTTT.

This clone came up a few times. The chain uses TRBV4-2 and TRBJ1-2; 10 bases fit TRBD1. Germline V CDR1 and CDR2: LGHNA, YNFKEQ. The CDR3 runs 17 residues. Trimming at V came to 0 bases and at J to 8 bases, leaving 12 bases not matched to a gene. CDR3 sequence: CASSQDRPRQGAFGYTF. CDR3 nucleotides: TGTGCCAGCAGCCAAGATCGTCCTCGACAGGGGGCTTTCGGCTACACCTTC.

The genes are TRBV11-1 and TRBJ2-2, with 9 nucleotides matching TRBD1. The CDR3 covers 15 residues. Germline V lookup: CDR1 SGHAT, CDR2 FQDESV (reference sequence). With 5 bases clipped from V and 5 bases from J, the junction kept 6 bases outside the gene matches. The CDR3 loop reads CASSRDRGWTGELFF. The CDR3 bases are TGTGCCAGCAGCCGTGACAGGGGGTGGACCGGGGAGCTGTTTTTT. Full variable domain (remainder filled in from reference TRBV11-1 and TRBJ2-2): EAEVAQSPRYKITEKSQAVAFWCDPISGHATLYWYRQILGQGPELLVQFQDESVVDDSQLPKDRFSAERLKGVDSTLKIQPAELGDSAMYLCASSRDRGWTGELFFGEGSRLTVL.

The V and J genes are TRBV18 and TRBJ2-7, with 12 bases fitting TRBD1. Looked up from germline, CDR1 is KGHSH and CDR2 is LQKENI. The length of the CDR3 is 15 residues. V was clipped by 2 bases and J by 3 bases; unmatched bases: 2. In DNA form, the CDR3 reads TGTGCCAGCTCACCAGGGACAGGGGGCAGCTACGAGCAGTACTTC. Encoded protein: CASSPGTGGSYEQYF.

V is TRBV4-1 and J is TRBJ1-2; possible D gene TRBD1, 6 bases. The V end was cut by 2 bases, the J end by 4 bases, with 11 bases between. Germline CDR1 and CDR2: MGHRA and YSYEKL. The CDR3 spans 14 residues. The CDR3 here is CASSQRGGSYGYTF. In DNA, the CDR3 is TGCGCCAGCAGCCAAAGGGGGGGTAGCTATGGCTACACCTTC.

The chain couples TRBV6-6 to TRBJ2-2; tentatively, D is TRBD2 (5 bases). Trimming removed 2 bases from V and 5 bases from J, with 12 bases in between. CDR1 is MNHNY and CDR2 is SVGAGI in the germline V gene (reference sequence). The CDR3 covers 15 residues. The CDR3 spells CASSYPGMGTGELFF. DNA of the CDR3: TGTGCCAGCAGTTACCCCGGGATGGGGACCGGGGAGCTGTTTTTT.

This clone was counted only a few times. The CDR3 region has the DNA TGTGCCAGCAGCTTAGGGGACAACTACAATGAGCAGTTCTTC. Residues: CASSLGDNYNEQFF. This sequence joins TRBV7-9 and TRBJ2-1; maybe TRBD1 (6 bases). The ends were cut back, 1 base at V and 3 bases at J, with 7 bases in the middle. The CDR3 totals 14 residues. Germline V CDR1 and CDR2: SEHNR, FQNEAQ (reference sequence).

The chain links TRBV7-9 to TRBJ2-1; D ambiguous. Looked up from germline, CDR1 is SEHNR and CDR2 is FQNEAQ (reference sequence). The CDR3 is 11 residues long. V was shortened by 5 bases and J by 5 bases, with 4 bases between the two germline ends. The CDR3, as DNA: TGTGCCAGCAGCCGAGACAATGAGCAGTTCTTC. Protein product: CASSRDNEQFF. The entire variable domain, with the rest obtained from reference TRBV7-9 and TRBJ2-1, is as follows: DTGVSQNPRHKITKRGQNVTFRCDPISEHNRLYWYRQTLGQGPEFLTYFQNEAQLEKSRLLSDRFSAERPKGSFSTLEIQRTEQGDSAMYLCASSRDNEQFFGPGTRLTVL.

The sample holds one count of this clone. V is TRBV12-5 and J is TRBJ2-7, with 7 bases lining up with TRBD1. CDR3 size: 14 residues. V lost 6 bases and J lost 2; bases outside the gene matches: 7. Germline lookup yields CDR1 LGHNT and CDR2 FRNRAP. For the CDR3, the DNA is TGTGCTAGTGGGTTAGGGACAGCCACCTACGAGCAGTACTTC. Its translation is CASGLGTATYEQYF. Combining the CDR3 with reference TRBV12-5 and TRBJ2-7 gives the whole variable domain DARVTQTPRHKVTEMGQEVTMRCQPILGHNTVFWYRQTMMQGLELLAYFRNRAPLDDSGMPKDRFSAEMPDATLATLKIQPSEPRDSAVYFCASGLGTATYEQYFGPGTRLTVT.

The genes are TRBV6-2 or TRBV6-3 and TRBJ1-1; 8 bases are shared with TRBD1. Germline trimming cut 0 bases from V and 0 bases from J; bases unmatched to any gene: 9. The CDR3 extends over 18 amino acids. The germline V gene has CDR1 MNHEY and CDR2 SVGEGT. In nucleotides, the CDR3 is TGTGCCAGCAGTTACTCGACAGGGGCAGGGAGGATGAACACTGAAGCTTTCTTT. Translated, it gives CASSYSTGAGRMNTEAFF.

This clone appeared a single time. The chain couples TRBV4-3 to TRBJ1-2; 7 bases map to TRBD1. V was clipped by 3 bases and J by 5 bases; unmatched bases: 15. This CDR3 has 17 amino acids. Germline CDR1 reads LGHNA; CDR2 reads YSLEER. CDR3 region: CASSHTFEGAVRYGYTF. For the CDR3, the DNA is TGCGCCAGCAGCCACACCTTCGAGGGGGCAGTCCGTTATGGCTACACCTTC.

The J gene is TRBJ2-7, the V gene TRBV2, with 13 bases aligning to TRBD2. CDR3 length equals 15 residues. Trimming removed 5 bases from V and 7 bases from J; junction bases left unmatched: 8. CDR1 is SNHLY, CDR2 FYNNEI, per germline. Here the CDR3 reads CASSPRTSGRGEQYF. The CDR3 DNA reads as TGTGCCAGCAGTCCGCGGACTAGCGGGAGAGGTGAGCAGTACTTC.

V gene TRBV27 combines with J gene TRBJ2-6; 11 nucleotides match TRBD1. Unmatched junction bases numbered 2, after V lost 4 bases and J lost 0 bases. There are 17 residues in the CDR3. CDR1 and CDR2 from the germline V gene are MNHEY and SMNVEV (reference sequence). CDR3 sequence (DNA): TGTGCCAGCAGTTCTGGGACAGGGGGCTCTGGGGCCAACGTCCTGACTTTC. Its translation: CASSSGTGGSGANVLTF.

The chain uses TRBV5-1 and TRBJ1-2, with TRBD1 matching over 8 bases. Trimming cost V 1 base and J 0 bases; bases outside gene matches: 2. The V gene's germline CDR1 is SGHRS and CDR2 YFSETQ. The CDR3 loop spans 15 amino acids. CDR3 amino acids: CASSLSGQANYGYTF. CDR3 bases: TGCGCCAGCAGCTTGTCGGGACAGGCTAACTATGGCTACACCTTC.

In DNA, the CDR3 is TGTGCCAGCAGCCAAGGACAGGGGATATTGAGCTCTGGAAACACCATATATTTT. Its protein is CASSQGQGILSSGNTIYF. The J gene is TRBJ1-3, the V gene TRBV3-1 (or the pseudogene TRBV3-2); 8 bases are a match to TRBD1. V dropped 1 base and J dropped 0; count of bases not matched to a gene: 8. The germline CDR1 and CDR2 sequences are LGHDT and YNNKEL (reference sequence). This CDR3 has 18 amino acids.

This clone appeared a few times. This chain connects TRBV5-4 to TRBJ1-6; 9 bases are a match to TRBD1. V shed 4 bases and J 11 bases; nucleotides not matched to a gene: 4. This CDR3 spans 13 amino acids. Per germline, CDR1 SGHNT and CDR2 YYREEE (reference sequence). For the CDR3, the DNA is TGTGCCAGCAGCAACGGACAGGGGACACCCCTCCACTTT. Translating it yields CASSNGQGTPLHF.

The rearrangement uses TRBV28 and TRBJ2-5, with a possible D match to TRBD2 (5 bases). Trimming shortened V by 5 bases and J by 3 bases, and 16 bases separated the two germline ends. The CDR3 runs 15 residues. Germline lookup yields CDR1 MDHEN and CDR2 SYDVKM. CDR3 protein: CASSPGSVGKETQYF. The CDR3 nucleotides read TGTGCCAGCAGTCCGGGGTCAGTGGGAAAAGAGACCCAGTACTTC.